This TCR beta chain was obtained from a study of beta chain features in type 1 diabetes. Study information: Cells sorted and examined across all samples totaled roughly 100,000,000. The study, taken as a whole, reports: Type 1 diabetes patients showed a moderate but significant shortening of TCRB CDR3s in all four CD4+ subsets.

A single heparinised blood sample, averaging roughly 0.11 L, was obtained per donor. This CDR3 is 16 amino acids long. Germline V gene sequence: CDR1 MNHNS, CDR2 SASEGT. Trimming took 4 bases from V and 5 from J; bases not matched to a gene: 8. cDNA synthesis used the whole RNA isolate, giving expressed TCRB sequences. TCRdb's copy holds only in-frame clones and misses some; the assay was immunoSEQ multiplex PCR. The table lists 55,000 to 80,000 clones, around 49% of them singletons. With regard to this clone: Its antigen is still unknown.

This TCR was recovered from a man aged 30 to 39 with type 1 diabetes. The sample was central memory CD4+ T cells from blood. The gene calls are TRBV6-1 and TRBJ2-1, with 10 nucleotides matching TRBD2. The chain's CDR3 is CASSVKLAGTHNEQFF. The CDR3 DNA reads TGTGCCAGCAGTGTCAAACTAGCGGGAACCCACAATGAGCAGTTCTTC.